The TCR beta chain described here comes from a study of blood T cells in healthy people across ages. Across the study: About one barcoded beta molecule was captured per two T cells (by template switching). Study-wide results and limits: Roughly linear declines in TCR beta diversity per million T cells occurred with age.

On this clonotype: Antigen: not known.

The V and J ends lost 6 bases and 7 bases respectively, with 23 bases between them. Germline loops: CDR1 SGHRS, CDR2 YFSETQ. The CDR3 spans 16 residues. The use of a sample-barcoded 5' primer and a J-beta primer mix characterized a second PCR of roughly 6 to 11 cycles. TCRdb fed the 5' RACE reads into MiXCR, producing one record per CDR3 protein. The sample holds over a million distinct CDR3 sequences, roughly 40% seen once. Material for sequencing was blood. The rearrangement joins TRBV5-1 to TRBJ2-1; TRBD2 might be the D (7 bases). The sequence derives from a woman younger than 35 in good health. This CDR3 reads CASTYLVGGPGNEQFF. CDR3 sequence (DNA): TGCGCCAGCACCTACCTCGTGGGGGGGCCGGGGAATGAGCAGTTCTTC.